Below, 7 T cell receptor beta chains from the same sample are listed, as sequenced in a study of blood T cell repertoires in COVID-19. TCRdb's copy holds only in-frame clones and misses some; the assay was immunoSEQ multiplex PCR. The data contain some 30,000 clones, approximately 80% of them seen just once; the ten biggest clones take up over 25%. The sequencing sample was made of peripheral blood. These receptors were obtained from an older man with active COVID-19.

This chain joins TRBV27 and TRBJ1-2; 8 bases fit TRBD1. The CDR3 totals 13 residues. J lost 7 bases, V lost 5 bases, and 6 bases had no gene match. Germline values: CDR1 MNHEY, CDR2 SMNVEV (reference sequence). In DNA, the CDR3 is TGTGCCAGCAGTATGGGACAGGAACTTGGCTACACCTTC. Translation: CASSMGQELGYTF.

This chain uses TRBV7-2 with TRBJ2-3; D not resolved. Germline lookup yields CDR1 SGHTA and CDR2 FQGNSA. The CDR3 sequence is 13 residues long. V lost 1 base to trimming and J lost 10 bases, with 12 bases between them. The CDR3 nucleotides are TGTGCCAGCAGCTTAGTCGCTGTCACTGCGCAGTATTTT. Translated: CASSLVAVTAQYF.

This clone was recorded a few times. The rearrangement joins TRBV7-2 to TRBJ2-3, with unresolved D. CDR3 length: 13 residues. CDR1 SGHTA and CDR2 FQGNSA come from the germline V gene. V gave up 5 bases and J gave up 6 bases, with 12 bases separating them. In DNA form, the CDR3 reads TGTGCCAGCAGCCAAAGGAGAGGTGATACGCAGTATTTT. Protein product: CASSQRRGDTQYF.

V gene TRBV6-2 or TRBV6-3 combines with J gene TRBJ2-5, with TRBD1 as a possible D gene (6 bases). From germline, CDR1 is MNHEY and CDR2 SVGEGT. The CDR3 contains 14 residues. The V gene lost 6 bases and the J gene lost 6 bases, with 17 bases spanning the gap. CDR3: CASSQTGFSKTQYF. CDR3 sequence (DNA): TGTGCCAGCAGCCAAACAGGGTTCTCAAAGACCCAGTACTTC.

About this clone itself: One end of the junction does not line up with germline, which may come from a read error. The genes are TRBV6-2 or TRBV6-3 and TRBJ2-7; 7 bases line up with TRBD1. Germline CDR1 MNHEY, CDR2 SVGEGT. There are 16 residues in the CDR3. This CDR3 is CASSYSRQGINAEQYF. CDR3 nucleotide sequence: TGTGCCAGCAGCTACTCCCGACAGGGTATTAACGCCGAGCAGTACTTC.

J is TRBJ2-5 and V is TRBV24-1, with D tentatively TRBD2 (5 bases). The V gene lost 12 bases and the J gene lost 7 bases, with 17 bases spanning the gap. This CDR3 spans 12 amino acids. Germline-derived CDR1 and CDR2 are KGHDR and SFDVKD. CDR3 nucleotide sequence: TGTGCCGTCGGGCCGATAGGAGGGACCCAGTACTTC. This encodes CAVGPIGGTQYF.

CDR3 loop: CASSPTGIPYEQYF. Here the CDR3 DNA reads TGTGCCAGCAGCCCAACAGGGATCCCCTACGAGCAGTACTTC. The rearrangement links TRBV2 to TRBJ2-7; D possibly corresponds to TRBD1 (6 bases). Germline lookup yields CDR1 SNHLY and CDR2 FYNNEI. The length of the CDR3 is 14 residues. Trimming pared 6 bases from V and 2 bases from J, leaving 14 bases between.